Below, one T cell receptor beta chain is given with its context. Germline V gene sequence: CDR1 SGHRS, CDR2 YFSETQ. Trimming took off 3 bases at V and 2 bases at J, with 10 bases between the two ends. The CDR3 extends over 14 amino acids. Primers used in a second PCR of about 6 to 11 cycles were a sample-barcoded 5' primer and a J-beta primer mix. TCRdb recomputed calls from the 5' RACE reads with MiXCR, one row per CDR3 protein. Here the sample spans under 800,000 distinct CDR3 sequences, roughly 21% being singletons. This sample was included in a study of blood T cells in healthy people across ages.

The sample comprised blood. The chain employs TRBV5-1 and TRBJ2-3, with D possibly TRBD1 on 5 matching bases. The TCR originated in a man in his sixties or seventies in good health. The CDR3 loop is CASSWQDITDTQYF. CDR3 bases: TGCGCCAGCAGCTGGCAGGACATCACAGATACGCAGTATTTT. Complete variable domain (other parts from reference TRBV5-1 and TRBJ2-3): KAGVTQTPRYLIKTRGQQVTLSCSPISGHRSVSWYQQTPGQGLQFLFEYFSETQRNKGNFPGRFSGRQFSNSRSEMNVSTLELGDSALYLCASSWQDITDTQYFGPGTRLTVL.